This passage covers 27 T cell receptor beta chains from one sample sequenced in a study of cytomegalovirus exposure and HLA in healthy donors. PCR employed 60 Vbeta and 13 Jbeta primers. Sequencing was performed with immunoSEQ multiplex PCR; in TCRdb, only in-frame clones are kept and a portion is missing. This table holds 95,000 to 110,000 clones. Input material: PBMCs. All receptors derive from a man aged 35 to 55 in good health and CMV-seronegative.

The V and J genes are TRBV7-2 and TRBJ1-2; 7 bases map to TRBD1. Germline CDR1 SGHTA, CDR2 FQGNSA. V trimming: 4 bases; J trimming: 2 bases; junction bases outside the gene matches: 10. This CDR3 is built from 16 residues. CDR3 sequence reads: CASSSNKGASNYGYTF. The CDR3 DNA is TGTGCCAGCAGCTCCAACAAGGGGGCTTCAAACTATGGCTACACCTTC.

The chain recombines TRBV10-3 with TRBJ2-3; no reliable D call. Trimming removed 8 bases from V and 1 base from J, with 16 bases in between. CDR3 size: 15 residues. The germline gives CDR1 ENHRY, CDR2 SYGVKD. CDR3 in DNA: TGTGCCATCTCTGGGCATACAGTGGGCACAGATACGCAGTATTTT. Translation: CAISGHTVGTDTQYF.

The CDR3 DNA follows: TGCGCCAGCAGTACAGACGGGTTAGCGGAAAAACTGTTTTTT. It is translated as CASSTDGLAEKLFF. The chain combines TRBV5-1 with TRBJ1-4; D unclear. Per the germline V gene, CDR1 is SGHRS and CDR2 is YFSETQ. CDR3 length: 14 amino acids. Trimming stripped 5 bases from V and 8 bases from J, with 16 bases between. The full variable domain, in which reference TRBV5-1 and TRBJ1-4 provide the parts outside the CDR3, is KAGVTQTPRYLIKTRGQQVTLSCSPISGHRSVSWYQQTPGQGLQFLFEYFSETQRNKGNFPGRFSGRQFSNSRSEMNVSTLELGDSALYLCASSTDGLAEKLFFGSGTQLSVL.

The gene calls are TRBV7-2 and TRBJ1-1; D uncertain. The V end was cut by 1 base, the J end by 3 bases, with 6 bases between. The CDR3 covers 13 residues. Germline CDR1 is SGHTA and CDR2 is FQGNSA. CDR3 bases: TGTGCCAGCAGCTTAGACTTGGACACTGAAGCTTTCTTT. Residues: CASSLDLDTEAFF.

The V and J genes are TRBV5-1 and TRBJ2-5; 7 nucleotides match TRBD1. Germline CDR1 reads SGHRS; CDR2 reads YFSETQ. The CDR3 is 16 residues long. J gave up 5 bases and V 3 bases, and 13 bases lay outside the gene matches. The CDR3 is CASSYGEGATAETQYF. Here the CDR3 DNA reads TGCGCCAGCAGCTATGGAGAGGGGGCGACTGCGGAGACCCAGTACTTC.

V is TRBV5-5 and J is TRBJ1-2, with D tentatively TRBD1 (5 bases). V lost 3 bases to trimming and J lost 10 bases, with 13 bases between them. This CDR3 is 12 amino acids long. Germline values: CDR1 SGHKS, CDR2 YYEKEE (reference sequence). The CDR3 coding sequence is TGTGCCAGCAGCTCTGGCGGGGGAGTCTACACCTTC. As protein: CASSSGGGVYTF.

The chain combines TRBV11-3 with TRBJ2-7, with TRBD1 matching 7 bases. V shed 3 bases and J 6 bases; nucleotides not matched to a gene: 5. Germline V gives CDR1 SGHNT, CDR2 YENEEA. The CDR3 spans 13 residues. CDR3 residues: CASSFTPGGEQYF. The CDR3 bases are TGTGCCAGCAGCTTCACGCCAGGGGGCGAGCAGTACTTC.

This chain links TRBV5-6 with TRBJ2-7; 8 nucleotides agree with TRBD2. This CDR3 spans 14 amino acids. The germline V gene encodes CDR1 SGHDT and CDR2 YYEEEE. Losses at the gene ends were 4 bases for V and 6 bases for J; bases not matched to a gene: 9. The CDR3 spells CASSRSGRFGEQYF. The CDR3 DNA is TGTGCCAGCAGCCGCAGCGGGAGATTCGGCGAGCAGTACTTC. Full variable domain (remainder filled in from reference TRBV5-6 and TRBJ2-7): DAGVTQSPTHLIKTRGQQVTLRCSPKSGHDTVSWYQQALGQGPQFIFQYYEEEERQRGNFPDRFSGHQFPNYSSELNVNALLLGDSALYLCASSRSGRFGEQYFGPGTRLTVT.

The chain employs TRBV5-1 and TRBJ1-2; the match to TRBD1 covers 9 bases. Trimming at V came to 4 bases and at J to 2 bases, leaving 6 bases not matched to a gene. CDR3 length: 15 residues. Germline loops: CDR1 SGHRS, CDR2 YFSETQ. The CDR3 DNA sequence: TGCGCCAGCAGCCCGGGACAGGGAGGGAACTATGGCTACACCTTC. Encoded protein: CASSPGQGGNYGYTF.

The rearrangement uses TRBV30 and TRBJ2-5; D possibly corresponds to TRBD1 (5 bases). Germline-derived CDR1 and CDR2 are GTSNPN and SVGIG (reference sequence). CDR3 length: 13 amino acids. Between the trimmed V and J ends, which lost 1 base and 4 bases, there was a span of 10 bases. CDR3 sequence: CAWSDRLGETQYF. CDR3 DNA: TGTGCCTGGAGTGACAGGCTAGGAGAGACCCAGTACTTC.

This sequence joins TRBV7-2 and TRBJ2-5, with a weak D call TRBD1 (5 bases). The CDR3 has 17 amino acids. The V end was cut by 1 base, the J end by 0 bases, with 15 bases between. Germline CDR1 reads SGHTA; CDR2 reads FQGNSA. CDR3 DNA: TGTGCCAGCAGCTTAGAGTCAGGGTACTTGGACCAAGAGACCCAGTACTTC. This encodes CASSLESGYLDQETQYF.

This chain links TRBV5-4 with TRBJ2-7, with TRBD1 identical over 9 bases. CDR1 SGHNT and CDR2 YYREEE come from the germline V gene (reference sequence). With V trimmed by 4 bases and J by 1 base, 3 bases remained unmatched. The CDR3 covers 14 residues. DNA of the CDR3: TGTGCCAGCAGCCCGGGACAGGGATCCTACGAGCAGTACTTC. Amino acids: CASSPGQGSYEQYF.

The gene calls are TRBV4-2 and TRBJ1-2; weak D call: TRBD1 (5 bases). Germline-derived CDR1 and CDR2 are LGHNA and YNFKEQ. The CDR3 is made up of 13 amino acids. Trimming cost V 0 bases and J 7 bases, with 9 bases left between them. CDR3 nucleotides: TGTGCCAGCAGCCAAGACCAGGGAGGTGGCTACACCTTC. It codes for CASSQDQGGGYTF.

CDR3 loop: CASSQPTGVRARETQYF. CDR3 in DNA: TGTGCCAGCAGCCAGCCCACAGGGGTGCGAGCTCGAGAGACCCAGTACTTC. The chain combines TRBV14 with TRBJ2-5, with 7 positions matching TRBD1. After removal of 3 bases from V and 4 bases from J, the junction contained 14 bases not matched to a gene. The CDR3 spans 17 residues. Germline CDR1 SGHDN, CDR2 FVKESK.

The chain has TRBV5-6 and TRBJ1-2; 10 positions match TRBD1. Germline CDR1 SGHDT, CDR2 YYEEEE. V lost 0 bases and J lost 3; bases outside the gene matches: 11. This CDR3 is built from 18 residues. CDR3 nucleotide sequence: TGTGCCAGCAGCTTGGCGGGGGACAGGGGAGGAAACTACTATGGCTACACCTTC. Its protein is CASSLAGDRGGNYYGYTF.

This rearrangement joins TRBV5-4 to TRBJ2-3, with a weak D call TRBD2 (6 bases). The CDR3 runs 17 residues. Trimming shortened V by 2 bases and J by 5 bases, and 21 bases separated the two germline ends. Looked up from germline, CDR1 is SGHNT and CDR2 is YYREEE (reference sequence). The CDR3 region has the DNA TGTGCCAGCAGCTTACGTGCGGGCTCACTAGCCGGAGATACGCAGTATTTT. This encodes CASSLRAGSLAGDTQYF. Combining the CDR3 with reference TRBV5-4 and TRBJ2-3 gives the whole variable domain ETGVTQSPTHLIKTRGQQVTLRCSSQSGHNTVSWYQQALGQGPQFIFQYYREEENGRGNFPPRFSGLQFPNYSSELNVNALELDDSALYLCASSLRAGSLAGDTQYFGPGTRLTVL.

V gene TRBV4-3 combines with J gene TRBJ2-6; weak D call: TRBD1 (6 bases). Trimming shortened V by 2 bases and J by 1 base, and 15 bases separated the two germline ends. The germline V gene has CDR1 LGHNA and CDR2 YSLEER. CDR3 length: 18 residues. CDR3 bases: TGCGCCAGCAGCCAAAGTGAACAGGGTTTTTCTGGGGCCAACGTCCTGACTTTC. Its protein product is CASSQSEQGFSGANVLTF.

CDR3 bases: TGTGCCAGTAGTATATCCGGGGGGACTTCCTACGAGCAGTACTTC. It encodes CASSISGGTSYEQYF. The chain has TRBV19 and TRBJ2-7; 7 bases agree with TRBD2. This CDR3 contains 15 residues. The junction had 5 bases not matched to a gene; V was cut back by 2 bases and J by 1 base. Germline assignment: CDR1 LNHDA and CDR2 SQIVND (reference sequence). Variable domain in full (rest from reference TRBV19 and TRBJ2-7): DGGITQSPKYLFRKEGQNVTLSCEQNLNHDAMYWYRQDPGQGLRLIYYSQIVNDFQKGDIAEGYSVSREKKESFPLTVTSAQKNPTAFYLCASSISGGTSYEQYFGPGTRLTVT.

The gene calls are TRBV7-2 and TRBJ2-5; 8 bases align to TRBD2. The V segment lost 5 bases and the J segment 5 bases; nucleotides outside the gene matches: 10. The CDR3 extends over 15 amino acids. From germline, CDR1 is SGHTA and CDR2 FQGNSA. The CDR3 region has the DNA TGTGCCAGCAGCATGGTGACAGCGGGAGCGGAGACCCAGTACTTC. Its protein product is CASSMVTAGAETQYF.

V and J are TRBV10-3 and TRBJ2-4; D unclear. Germline V gene lookup returns CDR1 ENHRY and CDR2 SYGVKD. The CDR3 length is 12 residues. Deletions cut 3 bases from V and 6 bases from J, with 6 bases between. CDR3 sequence reads: CAISENINIQYF. The CDR3 DNA sequence: TGTGCCATCAGTGAAAATATAAACATTCAGTACTTC.

The CDR3 sequence: CASSFGTSGYNEQFF. The DNA for the CDR3 is TGCGCCAGCAGCTTCGGGACTAGCGGTTACAATGAGCAGTTCTTC. This chain connects TRBV5-1 to TRBJ2-1, with TRBD2 matching over 11 bases. The CDR3 runs 15 residues. Germline CDR1 and CDR2: SGHRS and YFSETQ. The V gene end was trimmed by 2 bases and the J gene end by 4 bases; junction bases not matched to a gene: 2.

CDR3 sequence: CASRHGQDYGYTF. CDR3 bases: TGTGCCAGTAGGCATGGACAGGACTATGGCTACACCTTC. The chain joins TRBV19 to TRBJ1-2, with TRBD1 matching 7 bases. Germline V gene data show CDR1 as LNHDA and CDR2 as SQIVND (reference sequence). V trimming: 6 bases; J trimming: 3 bases; junction bases outside the gene matches: 4. This CDR3 is 13 amino acids long.

The V call is TRBV10-2, the J call TRBJ1-6; 7 nucleotides align to TRBD1. V lost 6 bases to trimming and J lost 3 bases; unmatched junction nucleotides: 2. The CDR3 runs to 14 residues. CDR1 and CDR2 (germline): WSHSY, SAAADI. The CDR3 loop reads CASSWDSYNSPLHF. CDR3 bases: TGCGCCAGCAGCTGGGACAGCTATAATTCACCCCTCCACTTT.

The J gene is TRBJ1-2, the V gene TRBV2; 8 bases map to TRBD1. Trimming took 5 bases from V and 6 from J; bases not matched to a gene: 8. The CDR3 has 14 residues. Looked up from germline, CDR1 is SNHLY and CDR2 is FYNNEI. In DNA, the CDR3 is TGTGCCAGCAGTCCCGGACAGGGTGGAAATGGCTACACCTTC. It specifies CASSPGQGGNGYTF.

This chain joins TRBV29-1 and TRBJ1-5; the D is unclear. Germline V CDR1 and CDR2: SQVTM, ANQGSEA. Trimming removed 4 bases from V and 0 bases from J, with 7 bases in between. CDR3 size: 13 residues. DNA of the CDR3: TGCAGCGTTGGACGGGATAGCAATCAGCCCCAGCATTTT. This codes for CSVGRDSNQPQHF.

The rearrangement uses TRBV27 and TRBJ2-1; 9 nucleotides agree with TRBD1. The germline V gene encodes CDR1 MNHEY and CDR2 SMNVEV (reference sequence). The V segment lost 5 bases and the J segment 9 bases; nucleotides outside the gene matches: 14. CDR3 length: 16 amino acids. The CDR3 bases are TGTGCCAGCAGTCTATACTCCGGGACAGGGTTAGGTGAGCAGTTCTTC. It encodes CASSLYSGTGLGEQFF.

The chain is built from TRBV30 and TRBJ2-3; 9 bases agree with TRBD2. The V segment lost 8 bases and the J segment 5 bases; nucleotides outside the gene matches: 8. The CDR3 consists of 13 residues. Germline V lookup: CDR1 GTSNPN, CDR2 SVGIG (reference sequence). In DNA, the CDR3 is TGTGCCCACATAGCGGGAGCCTTAGATACGCAGTATTTT. As protein: CAHIAGALDTQYF.